This T cell receptor beta chain was obtained from a study of low-dose radiotherapy and immunotherapy resistance in tumors. About the research overall: Nivolumab was given to patients as a 240 mg flat dose every two weeks, and ipilimumab at 1 mg/kg every six weeks. Both were delivered intravenously.

The CDR3 covers 13 residues. V was pared by 8 bases and J by 9 bases, with 14 bases between. CDR1 and CDR2 (germline): LGHNT, FRNRAP. This clonotype was recorded many times. First-strand cDNA relied on TRAV- and TRBV-specific primers spanning alpha and beta chains. It was with a constant-region primer and a V-primer adapter that TCRs were amplified over around 19 PCR cycles. From the reads, TCRdb called clonotypes with MiXCR, one entry per CDR3 protein. The sample lists approximately 100,000 distinct CDR3 sequences, about 20% seen once, with about 4% in the top ten. As for time point: after trial treatment. Treatment described: LDRT plus nivolumab, ipilimumab, low-dose cyclophosphamide and aspirin (RACIN trial). Patients with advanced, tumor-infiltrating lymphocyte-negative solid tumors were eligible.

Sequencing was performed on PBMCs, taken after low-dose radiotherapy plus immunotherapy. This chain links TRBV12-5 with TRBJ1-6, with D uncertain. The sequence was obtained from a male donor with prostate cancer. CDR3 sequence (DNA): TGTGCTAGTTTTTCCCAGGACGGTTCACCCCTCCACTTT. Protein: CASFSQDGSPLHF.